Below are 15 T cell receptor beta chains sequenced from a single sample in a study of T cell clonality in common variable immunodeficiency. The data were produced by immunoSEQ multiplex PCR, yet TCRdb's version contains in-frame clones alone and is incomplete. The sample yields about 34,000 clones, without any singletons. Sequencing was done on a sample of peripheral blood mononuclear cells. Source of these receptors: a person aged 18 to 75 in good health.

This clone has at least ten counts. The read gets to within 3 residues of the CDR3 end, and the germline J gene fills in the rest. The rearrangement links TRBV20-1 to TRBJ1-4; maybe TRBD1 (6 bases). With 1 base removed from V and 5 bases from J, the gap between germline ends came to 8 bases. Germline loops: CDR1 DFQATT, CDR2 SNEGSKA (reference sequence). The CDR3 contains 13 residues. CDR3 DNA (partial): TGCAGTGCTAGAGGGGGGCCAAATGAAAAA. Its translation is CSARGGPNEK. The complete CDR3 protein is CSARGGPNEKLFF.

This clone was observed many times. One junction end does not reproduce the germline sequence, and a read error may be involved. The missing CDR3 end, 3 residues past where the read stops, is filled in from the germline J gene. The V gene is TRBV4-2, the J gene TRBJ1-2; D is unresolved. CDR1 and CDR2 from the germline V gene are LGHNA and YNFKEQ. This CDR3 is 13 amino acids long. Incomplete CDR3 DNA: TGCGCCAGCAGCCAGCAGACTAACTATGGC. It translates to CASSQQTNYG. The CDR3 reads in full as CASSQQTNYGYTF.

This clone occurred many times. The read ends 3 residues before the CDR3 terminus; that terminus is restored from the germline J gene. The chain employs TRBV6-2 or TRBV6-3 and TRBJ2-3; 7 positions match TRBD1. The length of the CDR3 is 16 residues. The V gene's germline CDR1 is MNHEY and CDR2 SVGEGT. Trimming took 7 bases from V and 2 from J; bases not matched to a gene: 12. CDR3 sequence: CASNPYTGQTTDTQYF. CDR3 DNA, as far as it was read: TGTGCCAGCAACCCCTATACGGGACAGACCACAGATACG.

This clone was recorded many times. The sequenced fragment ends 3 residues before the CDR3 boundary, so the rest is inferred from the germline J gene. The rearrangement uses TRBV5-4 and TRBJ2-3; 7 positions match TRBD1. V lost 4 bases, J lost 0 bases, and 2 bases stayed unmatched. The germline gives CDR1 SGHNT, CDR2 YYREEE (reference sequence). The CDR3 has 14 amino acids. The CDR3 here is CASSQQGSTDTQYF. The CDR3 bases that were read are TGTGCCAGCAGCCAACAGGGGAGCACAGATACG.

This clone was observed at least ten times. CDR3 DNA, as far as it was read: TGTGCCAGCAGCCTTTCATTCGGGACAGGGAGGGACACCGGGGAG. It translates to CASSLSFGTGRDTGE. The complete CDR3 reads CASSLSFGTGRDTGELFF. V is TRBV7-3 and J is TRBJ2-2; 9 bases line up with TRBD1. The read ends 3 residues before the CDR3 terminus; that terminus is restored from the germline J gene. Trimming cost V 5 bases and J 3 bases; bases outside gene matches: 13. This CDR3 contains 18 residues. The germline V gene has CDR1 SGHTA and CDR2 FQGTGA.

This clone was detected only a few times. The read finishes 3 residues shy of the CDR3 end, and the germline J gene is used to complete it. The J gene is TRBJ1-2, the V gene TRBV30; D is unresolved. Germline V gene data show CDR1 as GTSNPN and CDR2 as SVGIG (reference sequence). The CDR3 length is 13 residues. The CDR3 DNA, read in part, is TGTGCCTGGAGTGGGCTAGTTCTCTACGAC. Protein product: CAWSGLVLYD. The complete CDR3 reads CAWSGLVLYDYTF.

This clone occurred many times. The CDR3 goes on 3 residues after the read ends, and that part is filled in from the germline J gene. The genes are TRBV6-2 or TRBV6-3 and TRBJ1-5; TRBD1 matches 7 bases. This CDR3 spans 15 amino acids. CDR1 is MNHEY and CDR2 is SVGEGT in the germline V gene. V shed 6 bases, J shed 0 bases, and the junction held 5 bases outside the gene matches. The CDR3 reads CASSNRQGSNQPQHF. The sequenced part of the CDR3 DNA is TGTGCCAGCAGCAATCGACAGGGTAGCAATCAGCCC.

This clone was detected ten times or more. The CDR3 end is not reached by the read, which stops 3 residues before it; the germline J gene fills it in. The J gene is TRBJ2-5, the V gene TRBV15; TRBD1 is a possible D gene (5 bases). CDR3 length: 15 amino acids. Germline CDR1 reads LNHNV; CDR2 reads YYDKDF (reference sequence). V was shortened by 5 bases and J by 0 bases, with 13 bases between the two germline ends. CDR3 bases read: TGTGCCACCAGCCCCCTGGCAGGGAACCAAGAGACC. Residues: CATSPLAGNQET. The full-length CDR3 reads as CATSPLAGNQETQYF.

This clone qualifies as medium-sized. The read falls 3 residues short of the CDR3 end, and the missing part is taken from the germline J gene. The chain employs TRBV9 and TRBJ2-4; D is possibly TRBD1 (6 bases). The CDR3 spans 15 residues. Trimming took off 0 bases at V and 8 bases at J, with 15 bases between the two ends. Germline V gene data show CDR1 as SGDLS and CDR2 as YYNGEE. CDR3 residues: CASSVDGQPTDIQYF. The CDR3 DNA, read in part, is TGTGCCAGCAGCGTAGATGGACAGCCCACGGACATT. Full variable domain (outside the CDR3, taken from reference TRBV9 and TRBJ2-4): DSGVTQTPKHLITATGQRVTLRCSPRSGDLSVYWYQQSLDQGLQFLIQYYNGEERAKGNILERFSAQQFPDLHSELNLSSLELGDSALYFCASSVDGQPTDIQYFGAGTRLSVL.

This clone was picked up many times. The read gets to within 3 residues of the CDR3 end, and the germline J gene fills in the rest. The chain carries TRBV7-9 and TRBJ2-7; no clear D. Germline V gives CDR1 SEHNR, CDR2 FQNEAQ (reference sequence). The CDR3 totals 15 residues. V lost 1 base to trimming and J lost 2 bases, with 12 bases between them. CDR3 residues: CASSLGAGGAYEQYF. Partial CDR3 DNA: TGTGCCAGCAGCTTAGGAGCCGGCGGCGCCTACGAG.

This clone was detected many times. The read gets to within 3 residues of the CDR3 end, and the germline J gene fills in the rest. This chain joins TRBV29-1 and TRBJ2-1, with 7 bases aligning to TRBD2. The V gene's germline CDR1 is SQVTM and CDR2 ANQGSEA. After removal of 0 bases from V and 1 base from J, the junction contained 6 bases not matched to a gene. The CDR3 extends over 16 amino acids. This CDR3 reads CSVEDRAGVSYNEQFF. The CDR3 bases that were read are TGCAGCGTTGAAGACCGCGCGGGAGTGTCCTACAATGAG.

This clone was counted at least ten times. Read data end 3 residues before the CDR3 end; the end is taken from the germline J gene. The rearrangement joins TRBV29-1 to TRBJ2-7; 8 nucleotides line up with TRBD2. V shed 6 bases, J shed 4 bases, and the junction held 8 bases outside the gene matches. The CDR3 totals 13 residues. From germline, CDR1 is SQVTM and CDR2 ANQGSEA. CDR3 region: CSVLIAGTYEQYF. The CDR3 DNA, read in part, is TGCAGCGTGCTGATAGCGGGGACTTACGAG.

This clone has at least ten counts. The read finishes 3 residues shy of the CDR3 end, and the germline J gene is used to complete it. The chain uses TRBV5-1 and TRBJ2-1; tentatively, D is TRBD1 (6 bases). CDR3 length equals 13 residues. Between the trimmed V and J ends, which lost 1 base and 9 bases, there was a span of 11 bases. CDR1 is SGHRS and CDR2 is YFSETQ in the germline V gene. CDR3 DNA (partial): TGCGCCAGCAGCTTGTTGGGGGCCAGTGAG. This codes for CASSLLGASE. The whole CDR3 reads CASSLLGASEQFF. Full variable domain (rest looked up from reference TRBV5-1 and TRBJ2-1): KAGVTQTPRYLIKTRGQQVTLSCSPISGHRSVSWYQQTPGQGLQFLFEYFSETQRNKGNFPGRFSGRQFSNSRSEMNVSTLELGDSALYLCASSLLGASEQFFGPGTRLTVL.

This clone was detected ten times or more. A read error may account for a junction end that differs from germline. The read is 3 residues too short to cover the CDR3 end, so that end is filled in from the germline J gene. The rearrangement links TRBV4-2 to TRBJ1-2; 8 bases agree with TRBD1. This CDR3 contains 16 residues. CDR1 is LGHNA and CDR2 is YNFKEQ in the germline V gene. The chain's CDR3 is CASSQVRTGFNYGYTF. The covered CDR3 bases are TGCGCCAGCAGCCAAGTCCGGACAGGGTTTAACTATGGC.

This clone was picked up a small number of times. Relative to the germline gene, one junction end is altered; a read error may explain this. Read coverage stops 3 residues before the CDR3 terminus; the germline J gene supplies the remainder. The same CDR3 can be traced to other DNA sequences in this sample. This chain connects TRBV7-2 to TRBJ2-2, with TRBD1 matching 9 bases. Germline lookup yields CDR1 SGHTA and CDR2 FQGNSA. The CDR3 is 12 amino acids. The CDR3 protein is CASSPGQGGLFF. The sequenced CDR3 bases are TGTGCTAGCAGCCCGGGACAGGGAGGG.